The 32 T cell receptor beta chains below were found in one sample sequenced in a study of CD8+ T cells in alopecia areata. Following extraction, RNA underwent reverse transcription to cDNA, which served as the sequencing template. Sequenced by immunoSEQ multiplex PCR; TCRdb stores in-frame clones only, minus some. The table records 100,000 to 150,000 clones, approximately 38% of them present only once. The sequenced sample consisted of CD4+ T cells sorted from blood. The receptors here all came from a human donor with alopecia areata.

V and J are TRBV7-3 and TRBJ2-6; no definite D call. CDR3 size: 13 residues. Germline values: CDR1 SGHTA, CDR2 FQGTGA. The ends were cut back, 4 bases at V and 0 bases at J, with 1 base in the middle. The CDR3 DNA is TGTGCCAGCAGCTCCTCTGGGGCCAACGTCCTGACTTTC. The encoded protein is CASSSSGANVLTF.

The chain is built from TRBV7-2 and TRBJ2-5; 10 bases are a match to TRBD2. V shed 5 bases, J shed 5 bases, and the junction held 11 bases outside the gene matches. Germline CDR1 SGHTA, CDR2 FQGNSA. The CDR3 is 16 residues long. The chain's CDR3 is CASSPKAAGGPETQYF. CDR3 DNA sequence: TGTGCCAGCAGCCCAAAGGCAGCGGGAGGGCCGGAGACCCAGTACTTC.

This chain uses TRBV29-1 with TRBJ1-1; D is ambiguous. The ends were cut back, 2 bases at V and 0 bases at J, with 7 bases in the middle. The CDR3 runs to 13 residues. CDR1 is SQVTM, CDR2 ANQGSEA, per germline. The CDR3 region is CSVERDMNTEAFF. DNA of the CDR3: TGCAGCGTTGAACGTGACATGAACACTGAAGCTTTCTTT.

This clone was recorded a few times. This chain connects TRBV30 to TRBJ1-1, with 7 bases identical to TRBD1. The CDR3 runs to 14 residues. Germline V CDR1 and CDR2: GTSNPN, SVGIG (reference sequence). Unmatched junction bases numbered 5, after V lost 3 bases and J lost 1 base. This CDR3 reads CAWSRGQPNTEAFF. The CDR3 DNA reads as TGTGCCTGGAGCCGGGGACAGCCGAACACTGAAGCTTTCTTT.

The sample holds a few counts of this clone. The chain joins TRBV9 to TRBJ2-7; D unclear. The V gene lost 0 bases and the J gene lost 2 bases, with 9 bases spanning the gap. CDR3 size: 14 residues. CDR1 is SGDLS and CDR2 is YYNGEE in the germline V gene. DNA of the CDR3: TGTGCCAGCAGCGTAGCAGGAACAACCTACGAGCAGTACTTC. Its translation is CASSVAGTTYEQYF.

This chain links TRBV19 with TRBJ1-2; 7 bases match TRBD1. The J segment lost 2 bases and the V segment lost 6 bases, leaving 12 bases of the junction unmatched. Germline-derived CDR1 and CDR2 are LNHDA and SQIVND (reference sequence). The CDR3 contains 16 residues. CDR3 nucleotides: TGTGCCAGTAGGAGACAGGGTGACGCGAAAAACTATGGCTACACCTTC. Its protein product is CASRRQGDAKNYGYTF.

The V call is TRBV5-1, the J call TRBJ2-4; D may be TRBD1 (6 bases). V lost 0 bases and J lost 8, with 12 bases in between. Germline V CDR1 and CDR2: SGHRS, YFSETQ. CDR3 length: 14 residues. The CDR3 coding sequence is TGCGCCAGCAGCTTGGGGGACACTGGGGACATTCAGTACTTC. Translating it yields CASSLGDTGDIQYF.

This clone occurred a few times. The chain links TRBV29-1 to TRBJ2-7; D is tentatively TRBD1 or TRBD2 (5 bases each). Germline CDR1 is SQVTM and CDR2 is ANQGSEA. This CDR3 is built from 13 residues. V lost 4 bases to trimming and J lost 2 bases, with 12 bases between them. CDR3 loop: CSVVLGTPYEQYF. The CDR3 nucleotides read TGCAGCGTTGTTTTAGGGACCCCCTACGAGCAGTACTTC.

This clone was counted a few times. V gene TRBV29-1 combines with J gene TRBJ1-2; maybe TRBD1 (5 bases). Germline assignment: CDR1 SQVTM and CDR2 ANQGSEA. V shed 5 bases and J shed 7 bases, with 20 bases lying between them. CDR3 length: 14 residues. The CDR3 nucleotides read TGCAGCGTTCTACAGCCCAGGGCCGTCGGTGGCTACACCTTC. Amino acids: CSVLQPRAVGGYTF.

CDR3 protein: CASSDRRNTEAFF. The CDR3 nucleotides are TGTGCCAGCAGTGATCGGAGGAACACTGAAGCTTTCTTT. V usage is TRBV2 and J usage is TRBJ1-1; D is undetermined. Trimming pared 3 bases from V and 1 base from J, leaving 6 bases between. The CDR3 runs to 13 residues. Germline CDR1 SNHLY, CDR2 FYNNEI.

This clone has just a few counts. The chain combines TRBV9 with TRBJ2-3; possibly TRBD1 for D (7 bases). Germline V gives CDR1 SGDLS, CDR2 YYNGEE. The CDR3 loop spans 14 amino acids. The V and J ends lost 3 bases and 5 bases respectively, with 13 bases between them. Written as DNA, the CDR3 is TGTGCCAGCAGCGCAAGGGGGCGGGGAGATACGCAGTATTTT. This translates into CASSARGRGDTQYF.

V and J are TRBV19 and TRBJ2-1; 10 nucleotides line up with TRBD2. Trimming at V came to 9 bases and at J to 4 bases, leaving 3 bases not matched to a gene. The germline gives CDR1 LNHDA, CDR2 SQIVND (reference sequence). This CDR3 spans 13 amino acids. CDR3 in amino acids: CASEREGYNEQFF. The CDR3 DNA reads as TGTGCCAGCGAGCGGGAGGGATACAATGAGCAGTTCTTC.

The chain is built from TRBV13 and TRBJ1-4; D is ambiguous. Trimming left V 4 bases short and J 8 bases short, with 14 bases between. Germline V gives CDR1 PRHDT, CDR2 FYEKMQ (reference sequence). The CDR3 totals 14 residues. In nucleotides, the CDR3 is TGTGCCAGCAGCTCCCGGGCTATCGGGGAAAAACTGTTTTTT. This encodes CASSSRAIGEKLFF.

DNA of the CDR3: TGTGCCAGCAGCCCCCAGCTTTTGGGGACTAGCGTGTACAATGAGCAGTTCTTC. This translates into CASSPQLLGTSVYNEQFF. This chain links TRBV9 with TRBJ2-1, with TRBD2 identical over 10 bases. This CDR3 is 18 amino acids long. Unmatched junction bases numbered 14, after V lost 4 bases and J lost 4 bases. Germline V lookup: CDR1 SGDLS, CDR2 YYNGEE. Full variable domain (outside the CDR3, taken from reference TRBV9 and TRBJ2-1): DSGVTQTPKHLITATGQRVTLRCSPRSGDLSVYWYQQSLDQGLQFLIQYYNGEERAKGNILERFSAQQFPDLHSELNLSSLELGDSALYFCASSPQLLGTSVYNEQFFGPGTRLTVL.

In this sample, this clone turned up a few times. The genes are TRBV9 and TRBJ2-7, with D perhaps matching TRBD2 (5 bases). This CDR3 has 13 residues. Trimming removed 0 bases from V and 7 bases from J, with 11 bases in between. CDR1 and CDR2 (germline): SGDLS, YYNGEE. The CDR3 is CASSVATSGEQYF. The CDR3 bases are TGTGCCAGCAGCGTAGCTACGAGCGGAGAGCAGTACTTC.

CDR3: CASSRDRQETQYF. The DNA for the CDR3 is TGTGCCAGCAGCCGGGACAGACAAGAGACCCAGTACTTC. The chain uses TRBV7-3 and TRBJ2-5; TRBD1 matches at 7 bases. With V trimmed by 5 bases and J by 2 bases, 2 bases remained unmatched. This CDR3 spans 13 amino acids. CDR1 and CDR2 from the germline V gene are SGHTA and FQGTGA.

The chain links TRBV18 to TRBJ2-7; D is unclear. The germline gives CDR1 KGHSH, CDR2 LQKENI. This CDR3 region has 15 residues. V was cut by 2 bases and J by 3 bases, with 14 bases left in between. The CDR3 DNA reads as TGTGCCAGCTCACCAGGTTCAGGTATAGACTACGAGCAGTACTTC. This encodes CASSPGSGIDYEQYF.

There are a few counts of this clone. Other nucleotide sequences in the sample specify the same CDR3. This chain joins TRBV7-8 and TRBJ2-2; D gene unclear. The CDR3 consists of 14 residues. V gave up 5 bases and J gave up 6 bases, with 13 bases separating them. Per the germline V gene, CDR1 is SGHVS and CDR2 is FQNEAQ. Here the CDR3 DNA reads TGTGCCAGCAGCCCCTTGGGTGGGCCCGGGGAGCTGTTTTTT. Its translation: CASSPLGGPGELFF.

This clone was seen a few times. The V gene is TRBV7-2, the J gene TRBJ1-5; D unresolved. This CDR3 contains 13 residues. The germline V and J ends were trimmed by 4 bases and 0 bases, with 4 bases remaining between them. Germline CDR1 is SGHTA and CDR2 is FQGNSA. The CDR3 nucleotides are TGTGCCAGCAGCTCGGATAGCAATCAGCCCCAGCATTTT. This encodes CASSSDSNQPQHF.

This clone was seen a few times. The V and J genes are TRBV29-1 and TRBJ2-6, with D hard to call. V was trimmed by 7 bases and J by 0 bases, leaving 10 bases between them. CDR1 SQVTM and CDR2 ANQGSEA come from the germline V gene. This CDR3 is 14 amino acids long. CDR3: CSALGISGANVLTF. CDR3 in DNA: TGCAGCGCCCTGGGGATCTCTGGGGCCAACGTCCTGACTTTC.

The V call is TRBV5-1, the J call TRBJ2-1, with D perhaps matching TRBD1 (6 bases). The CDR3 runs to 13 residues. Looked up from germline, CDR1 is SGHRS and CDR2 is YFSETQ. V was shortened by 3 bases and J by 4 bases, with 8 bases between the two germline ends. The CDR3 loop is CASSSDSYNEQFF. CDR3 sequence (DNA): TGCGCCAGCAGCTCGGACAGTTACAATGAGCAGTTCTTC.

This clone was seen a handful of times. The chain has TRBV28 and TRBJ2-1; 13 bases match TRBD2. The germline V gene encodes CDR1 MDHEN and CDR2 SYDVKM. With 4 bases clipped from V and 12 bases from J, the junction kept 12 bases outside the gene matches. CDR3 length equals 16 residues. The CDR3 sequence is CASSSSTSGRRRLQFF. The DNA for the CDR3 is TGTGCCAGCAGTTCCTCGACTAGCGGGAGGAGAAGATTGCAGTTCTTC.

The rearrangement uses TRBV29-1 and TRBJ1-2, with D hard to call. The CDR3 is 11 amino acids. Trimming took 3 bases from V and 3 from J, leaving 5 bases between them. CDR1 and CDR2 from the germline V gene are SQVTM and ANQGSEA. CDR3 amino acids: CSVDPDYGYTF. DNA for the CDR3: TGCAGCGTTGACCCCGACTATGGCTACACCTTC.

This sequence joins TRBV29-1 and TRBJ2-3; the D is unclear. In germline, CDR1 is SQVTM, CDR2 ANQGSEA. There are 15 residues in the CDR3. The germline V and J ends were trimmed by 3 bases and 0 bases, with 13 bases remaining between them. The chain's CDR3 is CSVDRWDSSTDTQYF. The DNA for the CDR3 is TGCAGCGTTGACAGGTGGGATTCTAGCACAGATACGCAGTATTTT.

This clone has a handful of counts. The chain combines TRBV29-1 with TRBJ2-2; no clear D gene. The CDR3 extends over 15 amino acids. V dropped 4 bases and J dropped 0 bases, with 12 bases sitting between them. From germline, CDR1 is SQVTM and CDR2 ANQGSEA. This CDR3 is CSVALRPANTGELFF. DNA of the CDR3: TGCAGCGTTGCTCTCCGCCCCGCGAACACCGGGGAGCTGTTTTTT.

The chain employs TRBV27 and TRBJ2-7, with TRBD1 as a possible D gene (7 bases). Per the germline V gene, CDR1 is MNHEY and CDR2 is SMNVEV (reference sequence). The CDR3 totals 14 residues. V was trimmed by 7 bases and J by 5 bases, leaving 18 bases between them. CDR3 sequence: CASTQQGRKNEQYF. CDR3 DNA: TGTGCCAGCACCCAACAGGGGAGGAAGAACGAGCAGTACTTC.

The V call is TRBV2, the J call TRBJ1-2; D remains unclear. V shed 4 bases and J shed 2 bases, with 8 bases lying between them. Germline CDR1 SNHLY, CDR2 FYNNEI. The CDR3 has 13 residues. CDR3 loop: CASSGTLNYGYTF. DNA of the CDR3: TGTGCCAGCAGTGGGACCCTGAACTATGGCTACACCTTC.

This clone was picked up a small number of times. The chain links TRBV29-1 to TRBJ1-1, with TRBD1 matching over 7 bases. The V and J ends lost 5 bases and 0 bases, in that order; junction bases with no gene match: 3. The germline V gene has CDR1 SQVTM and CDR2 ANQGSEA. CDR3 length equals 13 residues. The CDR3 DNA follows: TGCAGCGTTTTTGGGACAGTGAACACTGAAGCTTTCTTT. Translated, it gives CSVFGTVNTEAFF.

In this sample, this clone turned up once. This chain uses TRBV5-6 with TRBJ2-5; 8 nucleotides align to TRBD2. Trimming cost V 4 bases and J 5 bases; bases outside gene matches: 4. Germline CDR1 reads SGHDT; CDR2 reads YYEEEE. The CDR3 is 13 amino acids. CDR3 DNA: TGTGCCAGCAGCCCTCGCGGGGGGGAGACCCAGTACTTC. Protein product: CASSPRGGETQYF.

The CDR3 DNA reads TGCAGCGTTTACCCCAGGGGGCGGTGGGAGACCCAGTACTTC. It codes for CSVYPRGRWETQYF. The chain employs TRBV29-1 and TRBJ2-5; 8 bases align to TRBD1. The CDR3 covers 14 residues. Germline V gives CDR1 SQVTM, CDR2 ANQGSEA. V shed 5 bases and J 5 bases; nucleotides not matched to a gene: 10.

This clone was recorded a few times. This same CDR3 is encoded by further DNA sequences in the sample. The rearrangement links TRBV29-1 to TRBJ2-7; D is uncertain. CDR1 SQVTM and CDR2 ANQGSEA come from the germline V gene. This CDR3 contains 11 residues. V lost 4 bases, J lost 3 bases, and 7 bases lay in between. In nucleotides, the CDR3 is TGCAGCGTTGGATCTTACTACGAGCAGTACTTC. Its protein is CSVGSYYEQYF.

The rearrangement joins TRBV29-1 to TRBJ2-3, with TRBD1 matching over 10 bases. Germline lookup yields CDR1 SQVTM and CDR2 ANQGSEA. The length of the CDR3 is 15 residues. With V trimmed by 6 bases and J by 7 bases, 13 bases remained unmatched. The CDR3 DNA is TGCAGCGTGCGACAGGGGGCCGCATGGGCCAATACGCAGTATTTT. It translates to CSVRQGAAWANTQYF.